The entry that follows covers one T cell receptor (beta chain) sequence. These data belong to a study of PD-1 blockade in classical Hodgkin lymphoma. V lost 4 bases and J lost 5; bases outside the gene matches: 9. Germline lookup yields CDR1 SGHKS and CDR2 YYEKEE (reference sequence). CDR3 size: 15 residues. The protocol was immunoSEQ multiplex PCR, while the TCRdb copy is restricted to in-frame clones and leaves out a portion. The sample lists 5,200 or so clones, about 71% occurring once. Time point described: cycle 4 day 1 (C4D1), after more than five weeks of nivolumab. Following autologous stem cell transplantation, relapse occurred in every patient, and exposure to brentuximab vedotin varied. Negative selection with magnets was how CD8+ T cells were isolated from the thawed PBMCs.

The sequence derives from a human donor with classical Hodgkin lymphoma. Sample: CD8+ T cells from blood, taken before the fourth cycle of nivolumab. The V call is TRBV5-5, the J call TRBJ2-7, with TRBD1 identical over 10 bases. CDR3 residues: CASSDRDRGFHEQYF. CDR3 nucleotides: TGTGCCAGCAGCGACCGGGACAGGGGTTTCCACGAGCAGTACTTC.